This TCR beta chain was sequenced in a study of T cell responses to AZD1222 COVID-19 vaccine. To note about this clone: The antigen remains unidentified.

General study results and limits: Spike-spanning, vaccine-associated CD4 TCRs were dominant at 160-218 and 743-854.

Sequencing used immunoSEQ multiplex PCR; TCRdb keeps in-frame clones, though not all of them. The repertoire has 83,000 or so clones, around nine tenths of them found once; the top ten carry 6.9%. The CDR3 runs to 13 residues. Trimming removed 5 bases at V and 4 bases at J, with 11 bases between. Germline loops: CDR1 SGHAT, CDR2 FQNNGV. The source was peripheral blood, collected 28 days after the second AZD1222 dose. The receptor was derived from an adult who received the AZD1222 COVID-19 vaccine. V gene TRBV11-2 combines with J gene TRBJ1-2, with a tentative D call TRBD1 (6 bases). CDR3 residues: CASSGDTIYGYTF. DNA of the CDR3: TGTGCCAGCAGCGGGGACACCATCTATGGCTACACCTTC.